These 27 T cell receptor beta chains came from one sample sequenced in a study of identical twins. TCRdb called the 5' RACE reads again in MiXCR, with one record for every CDR3 protein. The profile shows 400,000 to 550,000 distinct CDR3 sequences, roughly a fifth of them singletons. Separately, the same data were catalogued under a study of T cells expressing NK-cell markers.

Sequencing used CD4+ T cells sorted from blood. The receptors come from a woman aged 18-30 years in good health.

The chain links TRBV20-1 to TRBJ1-5; D possibly corresponds to TRBD1 (5 bases). Germline V gene sequence: CDR1 DFQATT, CDR2 SNEGSKA (reference sequence). V was cut by 5 bases and J by 4 bases, with 18 bases left in between. This CDR3 has 15 residues. CDR3 sequence (DNA): TGCAGTGCTGCGGAGGGGCGGAGGATTAATCAGCCCCAGCATTTT. Translated: CSAAEGRRINQPQHF.

This clonotype has a handful of counts. The genes are TRBV7-9 and TRBJ2-5; the match to TRBD1 covers 8 bases. V trimming: 5 bases; J trimming: 7 bases; junction bases outside the gene matches: 6. This CDR3 region has 13 residues. The germline V gene encodes CDR1 SEHNR and CDR2 FQNEAQ (reference sequence). CDR3 coding DNA: TGTGCCAGCAGCGCAGGGGGCGCGAGGACCCAGTACTTC. Amino acids: CASSAGGARTQYF.

This clonotype was counted ten times or more. The rearrangement uses TRBV7-2 and TRBJ1-4; D is undetermined. The V end lost 5 bases, the J end lost 3 bases, and 7 bases lay between the germline ends. Germline values: CDR1 SGHTA, CDR2 FQGNSA. The CDR3 length is 13 residues. CDR3 bases: TGTGCCAGCAGCAGCCGCTCTAATGAAAAACTGTTTTTT. Translating it yields CASSSRSNEKLFF.

This clonotype was counted a few times. The chain uses TRBV7-2 and TRBJ2-3; D call uncertain. Per the germline V gene, CDR1 is SGHTA and CDR2 is FQGNSA. The CDR3 is 13 residues long. Trimming removed 4 bases at V and 6 bases at J, with 11 bases between. The CDR3 loop is CASSSEGGDTQYF. In nucleotides, the CDR3 is TGTGCCAGCAGCTCAGAAGGTGGTGATACGCAGTATTTT.

The chain recombines TRBV23-1 with TRBJ2-1, with 8 bases that match TRBD2. TRBV23-1 is given ORF status, its function remaining uncertain. CDR3 length: 14 residues. J was trimmed by 9 bases and V by 4 bases; bases with no gene match: 8. CDR3 sequence: CASSPSGSTREQFF. Written as DNA, the CDR3 is TGCGCCAGCAGTCCGAGCGGGAGTACCCGTGAGCAGTTCTTC.

This clonotype showed up just a few times. This sequence joins TRBV7-2 and TRBJ2-7; D remains ambiguous. The CDR3 has 15 amino acids. Germline CDR1 is SGHTA and CDR2 is FQGNSA. The V gene lost 3 bases and the J gene lost 3 bases, with 15 bases spanning the gap. CDR3 in amino acids: CASSFGPRLNYEQYF. The CDR3 coding sequence is TGTGCCAGCAGCTTTGGGCCTCGCCTTAACTACGAGCAGTACTTC.

This clonotype occurred a few times. The chain links TRBV7-2 to TRBJ2-1, with D unclear. The CDR3 sequence is 14 residues long. V was trimmed by 7 bases and J by 3 bases, leaving 13 bases between them. The germline gives CDR1 SGHTA, CDR2 FQGNSA. CDR3 residues: CASTYSWLYNEQFF. Written as DNA, the CDR3 is TGTGCCAGCACCTATAGCTGGCTCTACAATGAGCAGTTCTTC.

To note about this clonotype: Possible read error: a much larger clone is one base away. The chain combines TRBV20-1 with TRBJ2-3, with D possibly TRBD2 on 6 matching bases. The CDR3 loop spans 16 amino acids. From germline, CDR1 is DFQATT and CDR2 SNEGSKA (reference sequence). The CDR3 DNA reads TGCAGTGCTAGAGATCTTGCGGTAACTAGCACAGATACGCAGTGTTTT. Its protein is CSARDLAVTSTDTQCF.

This clonotype has a handful of counts. The chain uses TRBV7-2 and TRBJ2-5; possible D gene TRBD1, 5 bases. The CDR3 contains 14 residues. Germline CDR1 reads SGHTA; CDR2 reads FQGNSA. Between the trimmed V and J ends, which lost 2 bases and 7 bases, there was a span of 14 bases. Here the CDR3 reads CASSLMGRQGTQYF. The CDR3 DNA is TGTGCCAGCAGCTTAATGGGCCGCCAGGGGACCCAGTACTTC. Together with reference TRBV7-2 and TRBJ2-5, the CDR3 gives the full variable domain: GAGVSQSPSNKVTEKGKDVELRCDPISGHTALYWYRQSLGQGLEFLIYFQGNSAPDKSGLPSDRFSAERTGGSVSTLTIQRTQQEDSAVYLCASSLMGRQGTQYFGPGTRLLVL.

The sample holds many counts of this clonotype. The chain is built from TRBV10-3 and TRBJ2-7; 8 bases map to TRBD1. The V segment lost 6 bases and the J segment 3 bases; nucleotides outside the gene matches: 7. The CDR3 is 14 amino acids. Germline loops: CDR1 ENHRY, CDR2 SYGVKD. The CDR3 region is CAIRGPGQGYEQYF. CDR3 nucleotide sequence: TGTGCCATCAGAGGTCCTGGACAGGGCTACGAGCAGTACTTC.

This clonotype was seen a handful of times. The CDR3 reads CASSGAGYNSPLHF. CDR3 DNA sequence: TGTGCCAGCAGTGGGGCAGGCTACAATTCACCCCTCCACTTT. This chain joins TRBV9 and TRBJ1-6, with a weak D call TRBD1 (5 bases). The V end was cut by 5 bases, the J end by 7 bases, with 13 bases between. The CDR3 is made up of 14 amino acids. Germline V CDR1 and CDR2: SGDLS, YYNGEE.

This clonotype was seen only a few times. This chain links TRBV13 with TRBJ2-1; TRBD1 agrees at 10 bases. V dropped 6 bases and J dropped 10; count of bases not matched to a gene: 6. Looked up from germline, CDR1 is PRHDT and CDR2 is FYEKMQ (reference sequence). CDR3 length: 13 amino acids. DNA for the CDR3: TGTGCCAGCAGGACAGGGGGCTACGGGGAGCAGTTCTTC. Its translation is CASRTGGYGEQFF. The variable domain in full, completed from reference TRBV13 and TRBJ2-1, reads AAGVIQSPRHLIKEKRETATLKCYPIPRHDTVYWYQQGPGQDPQFLISFYEKMQSDKGSIPDRFSAQQFSDYHSELNMSSLELGDSALYFCASRTGGYGEQFFGPGTRLTVL.

The rearrangement joins TRBV20-1 to TRBJ1-1; TRBD1 aligns across 11 bases. The CDR3 sequence is 14 residues long. Looked up from germline, CDR1 is DFQATT and CDR2 is SNEGSKA (reference sequence). V dropped 6 bases and J dropped 9; count of bases not matched to a gene: 12. CDR3 residues: CSALEGQGVFKAFF. The CDR3 DNA is TGCAGTGCCCTCGAGGGACAGGGGGTGTTCAAAGCTTTCTTT.

The chain combines TRBV12-3 or TRBV12-4 with TRBJ1-2, with 8 bases identical to TRBD1. Germline trimming cut 5 bases from V and 4 bases from J; bases unmatched to any gene: 9. The CDR3 covers 15 residues. The CDR3 spells CASSIWTGKGYGYTF. CDR3 DNA: TGTGCCAGCAGTATCTGGACAGGGAAGGGCTATGGCTACACCTTC.

This chain joins TRBV20-1 and TRBJ1-5; possibly TRBD1 for D (6 bases). The CDR3 totals 13 residues. Germline lookup yields CDR1 DFQATT and CDR2 SNEGSKA (reference sequence). CDR3 sequence reads: CSGQFDSNQPQHF. CDR3 DNA: TGCAGCGGACAGTTCGACAGCAATCAGCCCCAGCATTTT.

This clonotype occurred many times. This chain joins TRBV7-2 and TRBJ1-1, with D unresolved. The germline V gene encodes CDR1 SGHTA and CDR2 FQGNSA. Trimming cost V 0 bases and J 3 bases, with 5 bases left between them. This CDR3 is 13 amino acids long. The CDR3: CASSLAGYTEAFF. As DNA, the CDR3 is TGTGCCAGCAGCTTAGCGGGGTACACTGAAGCTTTCTTT.

This clonotype occurred a few times. The genes are TRBV5-5 and TRBJ2-3; D is undetermined. The CDR3 is 14 amino acids. V lost 2 bases, J lost 3 bases, and 10 bases lay in between. Germline values: CDR1 SGHKS, CDR2 YYEKEE (reference sequence). The CDR3 protein is CASSFDGATDTQYF. In DNA, the CDR3 is TGTGCCAGCAGCTTCGATGGTGCGACAGATACGCAGTATTTT.

This clonotype occurred a few times. V gene TRBV30 combines with J gene TRBJ2-1; unclear D gene. Germline CDR1 reads GTSNPN; CDR2 reads SVGIG (reference sequence). The CDR3 consists of 11 residues. V lost 3 bases to trimming and J lost 5 bases, with 5 bases between them. The chain's CDR3 is CAWRRNNEQFF. CDR3 coding DNA: TGTGCCTGGAGGCGGAACAATGAGCAGTTCTTC.

The chain is built from TRBV5-5 and TRBJ1-4; D might be TRBD1 (5 bases). Looked up from germline, CDR1 is SGHKS and CDR2 is YYEKEE (reference sequence). This CDR3 is 17 amino acids long. V shed 5 bases and J shed 6 bases, with 23 bases lying between them. The CDR3 is CASRPVLSRDYYEKLFF. The DNA for the CDR3 is TGTGCCAGCAGACCCGTTTTGTCCAGGGATTATTATGAAAAACTGTTTTTT.

This rearrangement joins TRBV10-3 to TRBJ2-7; perhaps D is TRBD1 or TRBD2 (6 bases each). CDR3 length: 15 amino acids. CDR1 is ENHRY, CDR2 SYGVKD, per germline. V lost 6 bases, J lost 0 bases, and 15 bases lay in between. The CDR3 region is CAISGGQTSSYEQYF. CDR3 DNA: TGTGCCATCAGCGGGGGACAAACTAGCTCCTACGAGCAGTACTTC.

The gene calls are TRBV3-1 and TRBJ2-7, with D maybe TRBD2 (6 bases). CDR1 and CDR2 (germline): LGHDT, YNNKEL (reference sequence). The germline V and J ends were trimmed by 8 bases and 3 bases, with 17 bases remaining between them. The CDR3 sequence is 14 residues long. The CDR3 DNA follows: TGTGCCAGCTCGCGGAGCGGGCCAAGCTACGAGCAGTACTTC. Its translation: CASSRSGPSYEQYF.

This clonotype was detected only a few times. The rearrangement uses TRBV11-3 and TRBJ2-7; TRBD1 is a possible D gene (6 bases). Germline CDR1 reads SGHNT; CDR2 reads YENEEA. V shed 1 base and J shed 9 bases, with 10 bases lying between them. CDR3 length: 12 residues. The CDR3 nucleotides read TGTGCCAGCAGCTTAGCGGACAGCCGGCAGTACTTC. Encoded protein: CASSLADSRQYF. Full variable domain (rest looked up from reference TRBV11-3 and TRBJ2-7): EAGVVQSPRYKIIEKKQPVAFWCNPISGHNTLYWYLQNLGQGPELLIRYENEEAVDDSQLPKDRFSAERLKGVDSTLKIQPAELGDSAVYLCASSLADSRQYFGPGTRLTVT.

This chain joins TRBV7-9 and TRBJ2-5; the D is unclear. The V gene's germline CDR1 is SEHNR and CDR2 FQNEAQ (reference sequence). V was trimmed by 5 bases and J by 1 base, leaving 11 bases between them. The CDR3 extends over 14 amino acids. The CDR3 nucleotides read TGTGCCAGCAGCGCCGCGGTGGGCCAAGAGACCCAGTACTTC. This sequence encodes CASSAAVGQETQYF.

This clonotype was seen a handful of times. The chain links TRBV5-1 to TRBJ2-1; D possibly matches TRBD1 or TRBD2 (5 bases each). The CDR3 extends over 15 amino acids. Trimming shortened V by 0 bases and J by 5 bases, and 12 bases separated the two germline ends. Germline V lookup: CDR1 SGHRS, CDR2 YFSETQ. The CDR3 coding sequence is TGCGCCAGCAGCTTGGTAGGGACGCGGGACAATGAGCAGTTCTTC. Translation: CASSLVGTRDNEQFF.

This clonotype was detected a few times. The chain recombines TRBV15 with TRBJ2-5; 8 positions match TRBD2. The CDR3 covers 14 residues. Germline V CDR1 and CDR2: LNHNV, YYDKDF (reference sequence). J lost 3 bases, V lost 1 base, and 1 base had no gene match. The DNA for the CDR3 is TGTGCCACCAGCAGAGGGGGACTAGAAGAGACCCAGTACTTC. This gives the protein CATSRGGLEETQYF.

This clonotype was counted only a few times. This chain's CDR3 is CSATTGPYEQYF. DNA of the CDR3: TGCAGTGCTACCACAGGACCCTACGAGCAGTACTTC. The chain has TRBV20-1 and TRBJ2-7; D possibly corresponds to TRBD1 (5 bases). The CDR3 is 12 amino acids. Trimming removed 4 bases at V and 2 bases at J, with 9 bases between. Germline V gene sequence: CDR1 DFQATT, CDR2 SNEGSKA (reference sequence).

This clonotype has only a few counts. The chain joins TRBV12-3 or TRBV12-4 to TRBJ1-2; D is ambiguous. The V end was cut by 6 bases, the J end by 6 bases, with 17 bases between. The CDR3 runs to 14 residues. CDR3 nucleotide sequence: TGTGCCAGCAGCCTAGATATGGGGATCAATGGCTACACCTTC. Its protein product is CASSLDMGINGYTF.